The clone carrying this TCR beta chain was found once. Antigen specificity is unknown. This CDR3 has 15 residues. The germline V and J ends were trimmed by 0 bases and 9 bases, with 16 bases remaining between them. The germline V gene has CDR1 MNHEY and CDR2 SMNVEV (reference sequence). MiXCR was run by TCRdb on the 5' RACE reads, yielding one entry per CDR3 protein. The table records 11,000 or so distinct CDR3 sequences, approximately 43% of them present only once. The sample belongs to a study of T cell repertoires and leukemia-associated antigens. Whole-study context: Samples yielded roughly 3.3 to 5.5 million effective reads each, over 15 million overall. Broader study findings: No direct test of specificity or function was done for expanded clones.

The chain couples TRBV27 to TRBJ2-3; possibly TRBD2 for D (8 bases). The source material was CD3+ T cells sorted from blood and cultured. The receptor was isolated from a female donor in good health. The CDR3 coding sequence is TGTGCCAGCAGTTTATCAGGGGGCCCTAGCGGGACGCAGTATTTT. Protein sequence: CASSLSGGPSGTQYF.